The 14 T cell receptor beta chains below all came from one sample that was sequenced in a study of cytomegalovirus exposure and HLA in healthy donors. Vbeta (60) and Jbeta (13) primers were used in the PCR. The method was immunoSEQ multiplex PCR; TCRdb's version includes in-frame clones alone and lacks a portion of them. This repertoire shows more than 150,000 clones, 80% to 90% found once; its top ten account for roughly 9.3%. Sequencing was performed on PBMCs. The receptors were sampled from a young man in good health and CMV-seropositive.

In DNA, the CDR3 is TGTGCCAGCAGCATGGGACAGAATTCACCCCTCCACTTT. It codes for CASSMGQNSPLHF. This chain connects TRBV11-3 to TRBJ1-6; 7 nucleotides align to TRBD1. Looked up from germline, CDR1 is SGHNT and CDR2 is YENEEA. V gave up 5 bases and J gave up 7 bases; unmatched junction bases: 2. The CDR3 is 13 residues long.

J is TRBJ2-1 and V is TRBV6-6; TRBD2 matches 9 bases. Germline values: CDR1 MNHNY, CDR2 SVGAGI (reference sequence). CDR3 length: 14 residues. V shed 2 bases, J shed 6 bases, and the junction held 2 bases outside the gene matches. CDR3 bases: TGTGCCAGCAGTTACGGCGGGGGGGTCAATGAGCAGTTCTTC. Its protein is CASSYGGGVNEQFF.

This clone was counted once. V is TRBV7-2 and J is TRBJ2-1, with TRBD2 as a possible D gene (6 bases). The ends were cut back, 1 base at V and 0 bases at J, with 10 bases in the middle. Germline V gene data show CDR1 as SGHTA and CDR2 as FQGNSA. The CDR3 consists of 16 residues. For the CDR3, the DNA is TGTGCCAGCAGCTTAGTAGCGGCGAGCTCCTACAATGAGCAGTTCTTC. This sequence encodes CASSLVAASSYNEQFF.

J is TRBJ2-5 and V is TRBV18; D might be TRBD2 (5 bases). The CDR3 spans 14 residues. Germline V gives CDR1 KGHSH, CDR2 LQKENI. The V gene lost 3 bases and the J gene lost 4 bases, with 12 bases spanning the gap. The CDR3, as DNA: TGTGCCAGCTCACCCGGGGTCGACCCAGAGACCCAGTACTTC. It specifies CASSPGVDPETQYF.

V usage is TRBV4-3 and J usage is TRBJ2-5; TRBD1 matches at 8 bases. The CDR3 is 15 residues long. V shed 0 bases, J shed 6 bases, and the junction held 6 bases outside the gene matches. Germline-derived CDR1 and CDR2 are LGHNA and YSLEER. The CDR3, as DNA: TGCGCCAGCAGCCAAGACCCCGGGACAGGCCAGACCCAGTACTTC. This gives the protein CASSQDPGTGQTQYF.

CDR3 amino acids: CASSHQGAALTDTQYF. In DNA form, the CDR3 reads TGTGCCAGCAGTCATCAGGGGGCCGCCCTCACAGATACGCAGTATTTT. The chain couples TRBV28 to TRBJ2-3, with 8 bases aligning to TRBD1. The CDR3 is made up of 16 amino acids. V gave up 5 bases and J gave up 2 bases; unmatched junction bases: 9. CDR1 is MDHEN and CDR2 is SYDVKM in the germline V gene.

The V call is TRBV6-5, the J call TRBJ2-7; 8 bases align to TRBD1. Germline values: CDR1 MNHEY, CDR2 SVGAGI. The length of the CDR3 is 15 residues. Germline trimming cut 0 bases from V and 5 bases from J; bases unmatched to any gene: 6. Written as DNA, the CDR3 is TGTGCCAGCAGTTACTCCGGACAGGGTGTTGACGAGCAGTACTTC. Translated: CASSYSGQGVDEQYF.

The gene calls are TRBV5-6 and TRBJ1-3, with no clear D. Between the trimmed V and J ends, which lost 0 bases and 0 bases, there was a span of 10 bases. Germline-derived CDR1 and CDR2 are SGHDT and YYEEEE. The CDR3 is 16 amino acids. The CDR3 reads CASSLAVLNSGNTIYF. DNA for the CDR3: TGTGCCAGCAGCTTGGCCGTCTTAAACTCTGGAAACACCATATATTTT.

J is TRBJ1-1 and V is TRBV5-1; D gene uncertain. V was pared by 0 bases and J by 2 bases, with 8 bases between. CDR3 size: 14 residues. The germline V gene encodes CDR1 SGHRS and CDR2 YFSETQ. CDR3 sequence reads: CASSLAGRNTEAFF. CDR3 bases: TGCGCCAGCAGCTTGGCCGGGAGAAACACTGAAGCTTTCTTT.

CDR3 nucleotides: TGTGCCAGCAGCTTAGGTGTCAGGGCCTATGGCTACACCTTC. Translated: CASSLGVRAYGYTF. The J gene is TRBJ1-2, the V gene TRBV7-8, with D perhaps TRBD1 (5 bases). CDR3 length: 14 amino acids. CDR1 SGHVS and CDR2 FQNEAQ come from the germline V gene. V was cut by 1 base and J by 4 bases, with 10 bases left in between.

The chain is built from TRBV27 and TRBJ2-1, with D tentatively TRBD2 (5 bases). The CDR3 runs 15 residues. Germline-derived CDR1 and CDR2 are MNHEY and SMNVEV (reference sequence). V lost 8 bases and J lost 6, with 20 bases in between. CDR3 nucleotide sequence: TGTGCCAGCGGACTGGGCGGTGTTGGGGTCAATGAGCAGTTCTTC. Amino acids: CASGLGGVGVNEQFF.

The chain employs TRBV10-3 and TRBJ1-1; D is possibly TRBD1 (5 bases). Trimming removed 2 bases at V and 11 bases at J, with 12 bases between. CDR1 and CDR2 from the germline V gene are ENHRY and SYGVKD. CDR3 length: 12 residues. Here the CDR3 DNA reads TGTGCCATCAGTGAGACCGGGACTTGGGCTTTCTTT. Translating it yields CAISETGTWAFF.

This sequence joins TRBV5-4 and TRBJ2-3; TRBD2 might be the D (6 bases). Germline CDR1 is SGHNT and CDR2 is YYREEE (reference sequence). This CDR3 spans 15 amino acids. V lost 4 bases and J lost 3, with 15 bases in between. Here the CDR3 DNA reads TGTGCCAGCAGCCTTGGAGGGCATGGGACAGATACGCAGTATTTT. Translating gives CASSLGGHGTDTQYF.

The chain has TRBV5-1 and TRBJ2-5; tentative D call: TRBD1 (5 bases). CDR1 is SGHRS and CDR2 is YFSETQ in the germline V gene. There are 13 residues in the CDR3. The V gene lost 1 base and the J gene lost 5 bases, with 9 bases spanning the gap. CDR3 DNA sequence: TGCGCCAGCAGCTTGAACAGGTTTGAGACCCAGTACTTC. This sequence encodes CASSLNRFETQYF.